This is a list of T cell receptor beta chains from one sample in a study of cytomegalovirus exposure and HLA in healthy donors. TCRdb's table, derived via immunoSEQ multiplex PCR, lists solely in-frame clones and lacks some. The table records 140,000 to 150,000 clones, approximately 84% of them present only once. The sample consisted of PBMCs. Receptors originate from a woman aged 60 to 75 in good health and CMV-seropositive. Both conserved end residues are part of each CDR3. Fields, in order: D gene, clone size, V gene, J gene, CDR3 protein, CDR3 DNA. A D gene is named only where the DNA matches it firmly. Clone size is stated in some rows and not others, as once, few, many or a class when expanded.

d_call: TRBD1
clone_size: NA
v_call: TRBV5-1
j_call: TRBJ2-7
cdr3_aa: CASKGQGTYEQYF
cdr3_nt: TGCGCCAGCAAGGGACAGGGCACCTACGAGCAGTACTTC

d_call: NA
clone_size: NA
v_call: TRBV27
j_call: TRBJ1-1
cdr3_aa: CASSSRGGAAFF
cdr3_nt: TGTGCCAGCTCCTCACGGGGGGGTGCAGCTTTCTTT

d_call: TRBD2
clone_size: NA
v_call: TRBV28
j_call: TRBJ2-3
cdr3_aa: CASSIIGTSLSDTQYF
cdr3_nt: TGTGCCAGCAGTATAATTGGGACTAGCCTTTCGGATACGCAGTATTTT

d_call: NA
clone_size: NA
v_call: TRBV15
j_call: TRBJ1-1
cdr3_aa: CATSRYGVAIPNTEAFF
cdr3_nt: TGTGCCACCAGCAGATACGGGGTCGCAATTCCGAACACTGAAGCTTTCTTT

d_call: TRBD1
clone_size: NA
v_call: TRBV2
j_call: TRBJ2-7
cdr3_aa: CASRITGAGAQRAYEQYF
cdr3_nt: TGTGCCAGCAGAATTACAGGGGCAGGGGCACAGAGGGCCTACGAGCAGTACTTC

d_call: TRBD2
clone_size: NA
v_call: TRBV7-8
j_call: TRBJ2-7
cdr3_aa: CASSKQLAGDPYEQYF
cdr3_nt: TGTGCCAGCAGCAAGCAACTAGCGGGGGATCCCTACGAGCAGTACTTC

d_call: TRBD1
clone_size: NA
v_call: TRBV5-4
j_call: TRBJ2-3
cdr3_aa: CASSLDRGGLTDTQYF
cdr3_nt: TGTGCCAGCAGCTTGGACAGGGGCGGGCTAACAGATACGCAGTATTTT

d_call: NA
clone_size: NA
v_call: TRBV27
j_call: TRBJ2-5
cdr3_aa: CASSLGPNQETQYF
cdr3_nt: TGTGCCAGCAGTTTAGGGCCCAACCAAGAGACCCAGTACTTC

d_call: TRBD2
clone_size: NA
v_call: TRBV15
j_call: TRBJ2-3
cdr3_aa: CATSRTSPDTQYF
cdr3_nt: TGTGCCACCAGCAGGACTAGCCCAGATACGCAGTATTTT

d_call: NA
clone_size: NA
v_call: TRBV5-6
j_call: TRBJ2-3
cdr3_aa: CASSLDRATDTQYF
cdr3_nt: TGTGCCAGCAGCTTGGACAGGGCCACAGATACGCAGTATTTT

d_call: TRBD2
clone_size: NA
v_call: TRBV5-1
j_call: TRBJ2-1
cdr3_aa: CASSLGLAGGLSYNEQFF
cdr3_nt: TGCGCCAGCAGCTTGGGACTAGCGGGAGGCCTCTCCTACAATGAGCAGTTCTTC

d_call: NA
clone_size: NA
v_call: TRBV28
j_call: TRBJ1-1
cdr3_aa: CASSSRGAPNTEAFF
cdr3_nt: TGTGCCAGCAGTTCTCGGGGGGCCCCGAACACTGAAGCTTTCTTT

d_call: NA
clone_size: once
v_call: TRBV7-6
j_call: TRBJ1-4
cdr3_aa: CASSLGGGSGTNEKLFF
cdr3_nt: TGTGCCAGCAGCTTAGGGGGGGGGTCCGGGACTAATGAAAAACTGTTTTTT

d_call: TRBD2
clone_size: once
v_call: TRBV28
j_call: TRBJ2-3
cdr3_aa: CASRGGRTDTQYF
cdr3_nt: TGTGCCAGCAGGGGGGGGAGGACAGATACGCAGTATTTT

d_call: TRBD1
clone_size: NA
v_call: TRBV5-4
j_call: TRBJ2-5
cdr3_aa: CASSLRLQGPQETQYF
cdr3_nt: TGTGCCAGCAGCTTACGACTACAGGGGCCCCAAGAGACCCAGTACTTC

d_call: NA
clone_size: once
v_call: TRBV7-2
j_call: TRBJ1-2
cdr3_aa: CASSLEQGYGYTF
cdr3_nt: TGTGCCAGCAGCTTAGAACAGGGCTATGGCTACACCTTC

d_call: TRBD2
clone_size: few
v_call: TRBV27
j_call: TRBJ2-7
cdr3_aa: CASSLNPGLPYEQYF
cdr3_nt: TGTGCCAGCAGTTTAAACCCGGGACTACCCTACGAGCAGTACTTC

d_call: TRBD1
clone_size: NA
v_call: TRBV19
j_call: TRBJ2-5
cdr3_aa: CASSSTGQMFETQYF
cdr3_nt: TGTGCCAGTAGTTCCACGGGACAGATGTTTGAGACCCAGTACTTC

d_call: NA
clone_size: NA
v_call: TRBV27
j_call: TRBJ1-1
cdr3_aa: CASSFRGLGNPEAFF
cdr3_nt: TGTGCCAGCAGTTTTAGGGGTTTGGGTAATCCTGAAGCTTTCTTT

d_call: NA
clone_size: NA
v_call: TRBV5-6
j_call: TRBJ1-1
cdr3_aa: CASSLTGIDTEAFF
cdr3_nt: TGTGCCAGCAGCTTGACAGGGATTGACACTGAAGCTTTCTTT

d_call: NA
clone_size: NA
v_call: TRBV5-4
j_call: TRBJ1-2
cdr3_aa: CASSFSQGRGVGYTF
cdr3_nt: TGTGCCAGCAGCTTCAGCCAGGGGAGAGGGGTCGGCTACACCTTC

d_call: TRBD2
clone_size: NA
v_call: TRBV15
j_call: TRBJ2-1
cdr3_aa: CATSRVGTSSYNEQFF
cdr3_nt: TGTGCCACCAGCAGAGTAGGGACTAGCTCCTACAATGAGCAGTTCTTC

d_call: TRBD2
clone_size: NA
v_call: TRBV30
j_call: TRBJ2-3
cdr3_aa: CAWTGTSLFDTQYF
cdr3_nt: TGTGCCTGGACCGGGACTAGCTTATTCGATACGCAGTATTTT

d_call: TRBD2
clone_size: NA
v_call: TRBV19
j_call: TRBJ2-2
cdr3_aa: CASIRTSGINGELFF
cdr3_nt: TGTGCCAGTATAAGGACTAGCGGGATAAACGGGGAGCTGTTTTTT

d_call: TRBD1
clone_size: few
v_call: TRBV6-6
j_call: TRBJ2-7
cdr3_aa: CASSYQVGQTYEQYF
cdr3_nt: TGTGCCAGCAGTTACCAAGTGGGACAGACCTACGAGCAGTACTTC

d_call: NA
clone_size: few
v_call: TRBV6-4
j_call: TRBJ2-3
cdr3_aa: CASSERGTDTQYF
cdr3_nt: TGTGCCAGCAGTGAGAGGGGCACAGATACGCAGTATTTT

d_call: NA
clone_size: NA
v_call: TRBV28
j_call: TRBJ2-1
cdr3_aa: CASSLAGTVSRAGVFF
cdr3_nt: TGTGCCAGCAGTCTTGCCGGGACAGTCTCCAGAGCGGGAGTGTTCTTC

d_call: NA
clone_size: NA
v_call: TRBV7-9
j_call: TRBJ1-2
cdr3_aa: CASSLARADGYTF
cdr3_nt: TGTGCCAGCAGCTTAGCGCGGGCGGATGGCTACACCTTC

d_call: NA
clone_size: NA
v_call: TRBV5-4
j_call: TRBJ2-7
cdr3_aa: CASSHERAEEQYF
cdr3_nt: TGTGCCAGCAGCCATGAGCGGGCGGAGGAGCAGTACTTC

d_call: TRBD1
clone_size: few
v_call: TRBV29-1
j_call: TRBJ1-3
cdr3_aa: CSVNDRGSGNTIYF
cdr3_nt: TGCAGCGTCAACGACAGGGGCTCTGGAAACACCATATATTTT

d_call: TRBD1
clone_size: NA
v_call: TRBV5-1
j_call: TRBJ1-5
cdr3_aa: CASSLRPGQGDQPQHF
cdr3_nt: TGCGCCAGCAGCTTGAGGCCAGGACAGGGGGATCAGCCCCAGCATTTT

d_call: TRBD1
clone_size: NA
v_call: TRBV27
j_call: TRBJ1-1
cdr3_aa: CANTRDRMMNTEAFF
cdr3_nt: TGTGCCAACACGAGGGACAGAATGATGAACACTGAAGCTTTCTTT

d_call: TRBD1
clone_size: NA
v_call: TRBV18
j_call: TRBJ2-3
cdr3_aa: CASSPPTGEGTDTQYF
cdr3_nt: TGTGCCAGCTCACCACCGACAGGGGAGGGCACAGATACGCAGTATTTT

d_call: TRBD2
clone_size: NA
v_call: TRBV27
j_call: TRBJ2-5
cdr3_aa: CASSLSLGLAGQETQYF
cdr3_nt: TGTGCCAGCAGTTTATCCCTCGGACTAGCGGGGCAAGAGACCCAGTACTTC

d_call: TRBD2
clone_size: NA
v_call: TRBV18
j_call: TRBJ2-7
cdr3_aa: CASSLGLAGDEQYF
cdr3_nt: TGTGCCAGCTCACTCGGACTAGCGGGAGACGAGCAGTACTTC